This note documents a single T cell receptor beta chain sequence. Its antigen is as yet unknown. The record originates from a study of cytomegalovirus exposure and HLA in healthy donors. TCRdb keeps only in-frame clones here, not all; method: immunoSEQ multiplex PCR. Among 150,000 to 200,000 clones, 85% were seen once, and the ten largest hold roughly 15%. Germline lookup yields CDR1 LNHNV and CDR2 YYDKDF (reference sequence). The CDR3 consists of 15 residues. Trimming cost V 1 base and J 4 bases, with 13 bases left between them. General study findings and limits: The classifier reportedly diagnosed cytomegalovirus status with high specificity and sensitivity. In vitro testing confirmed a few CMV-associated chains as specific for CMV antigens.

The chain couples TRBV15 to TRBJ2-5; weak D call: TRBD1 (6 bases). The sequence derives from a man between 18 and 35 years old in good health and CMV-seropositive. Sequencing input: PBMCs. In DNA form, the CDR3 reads TGTGCCACCAGCAGAGGCCTAACAGGGCCAGAGACCCAGTACTTC. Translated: CATSRGLTGPETQYF.